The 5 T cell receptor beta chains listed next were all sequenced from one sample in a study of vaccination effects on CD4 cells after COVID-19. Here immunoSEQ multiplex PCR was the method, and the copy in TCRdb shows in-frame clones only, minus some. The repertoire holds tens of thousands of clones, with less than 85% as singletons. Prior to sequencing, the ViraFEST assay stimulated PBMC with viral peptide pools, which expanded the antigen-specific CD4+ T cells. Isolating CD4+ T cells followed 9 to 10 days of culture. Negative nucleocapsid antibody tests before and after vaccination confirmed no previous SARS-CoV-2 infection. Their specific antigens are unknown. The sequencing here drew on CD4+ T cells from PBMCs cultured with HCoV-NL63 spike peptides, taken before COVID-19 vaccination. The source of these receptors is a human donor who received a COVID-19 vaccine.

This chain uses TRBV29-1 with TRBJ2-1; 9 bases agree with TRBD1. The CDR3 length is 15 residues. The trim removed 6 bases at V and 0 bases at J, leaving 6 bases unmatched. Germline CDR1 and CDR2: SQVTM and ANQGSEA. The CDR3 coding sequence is TGCAGCGTCCTAGGACAGGGGTACTCCTACAATGAGCAGTTCTTC. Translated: CSVLGQGYSYNEQFF.

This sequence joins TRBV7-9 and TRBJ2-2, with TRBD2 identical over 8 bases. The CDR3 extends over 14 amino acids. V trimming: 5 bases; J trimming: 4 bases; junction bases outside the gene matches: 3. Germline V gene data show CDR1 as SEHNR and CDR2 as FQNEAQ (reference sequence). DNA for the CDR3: TGTGCCAGCAGCCCCAGCGGGGGCACCGGGGAGCTGTTTTTT. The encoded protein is CASSPSGGTGELFF.

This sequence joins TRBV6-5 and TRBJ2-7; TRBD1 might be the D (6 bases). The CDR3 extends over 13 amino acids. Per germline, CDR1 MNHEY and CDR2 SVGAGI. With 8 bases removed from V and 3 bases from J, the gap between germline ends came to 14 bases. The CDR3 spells CASRKTDSYEQYV. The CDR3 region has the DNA TGTGCCAGCCGGAAAACGGACAGCTACGAGCAGTACGTC.

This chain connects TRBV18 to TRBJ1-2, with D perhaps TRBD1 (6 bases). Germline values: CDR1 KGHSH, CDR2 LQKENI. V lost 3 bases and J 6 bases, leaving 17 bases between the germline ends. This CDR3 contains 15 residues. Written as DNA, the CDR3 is TGTGCCAGCTCACCCTATACGGGGGGGGCGGATGGCTACACCTTC. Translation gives CASSPYTGGADGYTF.

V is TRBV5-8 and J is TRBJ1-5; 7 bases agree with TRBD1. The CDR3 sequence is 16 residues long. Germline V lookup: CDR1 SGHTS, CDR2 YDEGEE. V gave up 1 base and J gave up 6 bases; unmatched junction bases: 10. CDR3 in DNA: TGTGCCAGCAGCTTGAATCGGCAGGGGGGGGTTCAGCCCCAGCATTTT. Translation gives CASSLNRQGGVQPQHF. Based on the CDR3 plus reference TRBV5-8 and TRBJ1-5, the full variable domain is EAGVTQSPTHLIKTRGQQATLRCSPISGHTSVYWYQQALGLGLQFLLWYDEGEERNRGNFPPRFSGRQFPNYSSELNVNALELEDSALYLCASSLNRQGGVQPQHFGDGTRLSIL.